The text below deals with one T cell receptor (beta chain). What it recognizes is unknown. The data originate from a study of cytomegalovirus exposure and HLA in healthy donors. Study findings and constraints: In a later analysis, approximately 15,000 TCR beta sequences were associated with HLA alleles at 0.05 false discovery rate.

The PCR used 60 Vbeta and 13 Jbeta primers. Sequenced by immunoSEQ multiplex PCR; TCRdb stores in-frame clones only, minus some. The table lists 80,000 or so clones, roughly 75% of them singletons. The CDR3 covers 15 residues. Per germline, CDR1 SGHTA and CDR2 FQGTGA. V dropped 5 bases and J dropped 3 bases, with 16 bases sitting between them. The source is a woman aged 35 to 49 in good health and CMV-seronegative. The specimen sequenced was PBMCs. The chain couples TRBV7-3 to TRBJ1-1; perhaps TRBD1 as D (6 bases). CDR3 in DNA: TGTGCCAGCAGCAAAGGGGGGGCCGGGGACACTGAAGCTTTCTTT. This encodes CASSKGGAGDTEAFF. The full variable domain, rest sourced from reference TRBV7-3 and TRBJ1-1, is GAGVSQTPSNKVTEKGKYVELRCDPISGHTALYWYRQSLGQGPEFLIYFQGTGAADDSGLPNDRFFAVRPEGSVSTLKIQRTERGDSAVYLCASSKGGAGDTEAFFGQGTRLTVV.